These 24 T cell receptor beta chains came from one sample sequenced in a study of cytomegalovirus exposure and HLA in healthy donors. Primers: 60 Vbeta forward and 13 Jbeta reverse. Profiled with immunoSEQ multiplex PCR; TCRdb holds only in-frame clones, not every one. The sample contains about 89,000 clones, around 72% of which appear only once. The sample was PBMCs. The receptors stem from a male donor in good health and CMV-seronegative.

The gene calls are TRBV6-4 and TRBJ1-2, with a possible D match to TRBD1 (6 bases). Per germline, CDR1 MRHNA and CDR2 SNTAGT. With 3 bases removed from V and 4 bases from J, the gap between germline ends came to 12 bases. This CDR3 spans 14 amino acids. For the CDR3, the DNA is TGTGCCAGCAGTGAATCTCCGGACAGCTATGGCTACACCTTC. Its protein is CASSESPDSYGYTF.

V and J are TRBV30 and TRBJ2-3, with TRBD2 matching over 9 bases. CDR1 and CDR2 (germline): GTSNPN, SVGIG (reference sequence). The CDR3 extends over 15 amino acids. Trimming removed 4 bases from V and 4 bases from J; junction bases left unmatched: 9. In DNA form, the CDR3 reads TGTGCCTGGACCCCCGCGGGAGGGCCCCCAGATACGCAGTATTTT. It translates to CAWTPAGGPPDTQYF.

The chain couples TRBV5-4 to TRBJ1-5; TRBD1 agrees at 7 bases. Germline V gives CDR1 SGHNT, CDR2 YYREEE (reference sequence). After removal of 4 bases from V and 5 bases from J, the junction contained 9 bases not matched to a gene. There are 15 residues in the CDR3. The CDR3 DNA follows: TGTGCCAGCAGCATAGGGACAGCAGTGGATCAGCCCCAGCATTTT. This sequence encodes CASSIGTAVDQPQHF.

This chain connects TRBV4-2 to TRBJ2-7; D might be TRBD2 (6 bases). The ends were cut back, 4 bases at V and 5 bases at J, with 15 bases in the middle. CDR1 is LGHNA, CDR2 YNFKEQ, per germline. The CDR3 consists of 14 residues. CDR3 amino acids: CASSPGAGSDEQYF. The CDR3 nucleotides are TGTGCCAGCAGCCCCGGGGCGGGGAGTGACGAGCAGTACTTC.

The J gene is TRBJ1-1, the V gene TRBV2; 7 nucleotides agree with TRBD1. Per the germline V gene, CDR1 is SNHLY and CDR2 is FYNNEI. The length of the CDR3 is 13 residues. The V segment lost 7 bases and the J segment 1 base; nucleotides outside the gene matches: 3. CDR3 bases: TGTGCCAGCACTAGACAGGGGAACACTGAAGCTTTCTTT. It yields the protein CASTRQGNTEAFF.

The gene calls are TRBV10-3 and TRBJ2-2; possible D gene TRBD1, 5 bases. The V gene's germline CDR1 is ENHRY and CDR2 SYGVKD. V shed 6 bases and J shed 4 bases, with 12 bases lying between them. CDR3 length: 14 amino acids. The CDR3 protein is CAIRGRVATGELFF. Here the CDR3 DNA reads TGTGCCATCAGGGGCAGGGTGGCCACCGGGGAGCTGTTTTTT.

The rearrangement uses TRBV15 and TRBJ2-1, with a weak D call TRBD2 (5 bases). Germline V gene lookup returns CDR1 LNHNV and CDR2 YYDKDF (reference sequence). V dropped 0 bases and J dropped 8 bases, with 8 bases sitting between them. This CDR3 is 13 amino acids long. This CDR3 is CATSRDRGDEQFF. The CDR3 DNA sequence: TGTGCCACCAGCAGAGATCGGGGTGATGAGCAGTTCTTC.

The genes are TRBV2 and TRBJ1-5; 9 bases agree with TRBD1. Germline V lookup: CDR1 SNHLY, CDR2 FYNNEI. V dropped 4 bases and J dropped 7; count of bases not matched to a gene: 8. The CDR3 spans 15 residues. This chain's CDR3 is CASSGPDRGIQPQHF. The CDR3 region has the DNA TGTGCCAGCAGTGGGCCTGACAGGGGGATCCAGCCCCAGCATTTT.

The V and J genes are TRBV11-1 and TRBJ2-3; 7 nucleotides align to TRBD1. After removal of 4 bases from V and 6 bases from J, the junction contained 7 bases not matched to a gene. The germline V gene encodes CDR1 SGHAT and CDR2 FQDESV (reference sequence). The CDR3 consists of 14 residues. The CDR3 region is CASSSTGITDTQYF. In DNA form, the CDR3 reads TGTGCCAGCAGCTCGACAGGGATAACCGATACGCAGTATTTT.

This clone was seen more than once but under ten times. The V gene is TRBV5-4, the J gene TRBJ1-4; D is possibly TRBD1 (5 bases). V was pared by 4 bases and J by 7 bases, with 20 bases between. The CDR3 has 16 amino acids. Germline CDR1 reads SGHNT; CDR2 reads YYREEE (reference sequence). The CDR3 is CASSPAGWQGSEKLFF. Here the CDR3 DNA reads TGTGCCAGCAGCCCCGCAGGGTGGCAGGGAAGTGAAAAACTGTTTTTT.

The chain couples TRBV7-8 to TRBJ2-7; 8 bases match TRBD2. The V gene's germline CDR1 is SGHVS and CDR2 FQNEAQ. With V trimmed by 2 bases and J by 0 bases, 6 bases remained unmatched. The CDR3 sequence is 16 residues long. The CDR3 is CASSLIFREGSYEQYF. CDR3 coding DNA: TGTGCCAGCAGCTTAATCTTCCGGGAGGGCTCCTACGAGCAGTACTTC.

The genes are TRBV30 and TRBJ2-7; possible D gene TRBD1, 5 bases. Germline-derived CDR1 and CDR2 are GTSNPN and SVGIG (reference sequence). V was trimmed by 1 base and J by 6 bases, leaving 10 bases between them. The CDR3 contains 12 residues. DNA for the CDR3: TGTGCCTGGAGTGATACCAGGGCCGAGCAGTACTTC. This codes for CAWSDTRAEQYF.

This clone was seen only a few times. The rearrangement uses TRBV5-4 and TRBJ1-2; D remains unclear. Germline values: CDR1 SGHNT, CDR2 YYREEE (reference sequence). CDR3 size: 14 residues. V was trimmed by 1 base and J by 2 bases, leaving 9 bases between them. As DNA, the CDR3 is TGTGCCAGCAGCTTGTCAGGATCCAACTATGGCTACACCTTC. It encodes CASSLSGSNYGYTF.

The CDR3 sequence is CASSYSASGRSYEQYF. CDR3 in DNA: TGTGCCAGCAGTTACTCCGCTAGCGGGAGGTCCTACGAGCAGTACTTC. This chain links TRBV6-5 with TRBJ2-7, with 11 bases matching TRBD2. The CDR3 runs to 16 residues. The germline V gene has CDR1 MNHEY and CDR2 SVGAGI. V was clipped by 0 bases and J by 1 base; unmatched bases: 2.

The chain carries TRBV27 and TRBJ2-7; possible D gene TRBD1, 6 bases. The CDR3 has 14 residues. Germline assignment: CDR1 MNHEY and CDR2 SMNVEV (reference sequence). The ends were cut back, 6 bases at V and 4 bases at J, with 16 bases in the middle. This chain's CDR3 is CASSLVRGMYEQYF. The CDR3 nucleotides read TGTGCCAGCAGCCTGGTCAGGGGAATGTACGAGCAGTACTTC.

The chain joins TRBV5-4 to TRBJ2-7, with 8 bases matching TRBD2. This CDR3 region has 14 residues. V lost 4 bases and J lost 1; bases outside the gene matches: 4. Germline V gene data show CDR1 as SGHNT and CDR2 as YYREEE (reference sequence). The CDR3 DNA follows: TGTGCCAGCAGCCGGACTAGCCCGTCCTACGAGCAGTACTTC. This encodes CASSRTSPSYEQYF.

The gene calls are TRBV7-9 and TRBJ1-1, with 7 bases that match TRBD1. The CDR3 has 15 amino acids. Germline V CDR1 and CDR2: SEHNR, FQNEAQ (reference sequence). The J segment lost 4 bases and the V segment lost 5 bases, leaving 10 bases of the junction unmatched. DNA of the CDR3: TGTGCCAGCAGCCCCGGACAGGTAGAAGGCACTGAAGCTTTCTTT. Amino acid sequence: CASSPGQVEGTEAFF. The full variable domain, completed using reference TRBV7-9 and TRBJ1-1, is DTGVSQNPRHKITKRGQNVTFRCDPISEHNRLYWYRQTLGQGPEFLTYFQNEAQLEKSRLLSDRFSAERPKGSFSTLEIQRTEQGDSAMYLCASSPGQVEGTEAFFGQGTRLTVV.

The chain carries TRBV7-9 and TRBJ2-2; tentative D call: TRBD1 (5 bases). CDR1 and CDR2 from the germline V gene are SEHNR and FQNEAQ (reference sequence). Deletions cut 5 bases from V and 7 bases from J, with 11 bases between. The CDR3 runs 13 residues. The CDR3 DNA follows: TGTGCCAGCAGCCCGACAGTTTACGGGGAGCTGTTTTTT. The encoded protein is CASSPTVYGELFF.

The CDR3 is CASSELGGLGETQYF. CDR3 in DNA: TGTGCCAGCAGTGAGTTGGGGGGATTAGGGGAGACCCAGTACTTC. The V gene is TRBV25-1, the J gene TRBJ2-7; a possible D gene is TRBD2 (6 bases). The DNA end favors TRBJ2-5, so the J call may be wrong. CDR1 MGHDK and CDR2 SYGVNS come from the germline V gene. The CDR3 extends over 15 amino acids.

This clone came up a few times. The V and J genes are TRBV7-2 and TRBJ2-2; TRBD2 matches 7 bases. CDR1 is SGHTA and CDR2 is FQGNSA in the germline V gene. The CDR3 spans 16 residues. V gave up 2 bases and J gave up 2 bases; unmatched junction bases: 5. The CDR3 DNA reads TGTGCCAGCAGCTTACAACCGGGAGGCAACACCGGGGAGCTGTTTTTT. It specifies CASSLQPGGNTGELFF.

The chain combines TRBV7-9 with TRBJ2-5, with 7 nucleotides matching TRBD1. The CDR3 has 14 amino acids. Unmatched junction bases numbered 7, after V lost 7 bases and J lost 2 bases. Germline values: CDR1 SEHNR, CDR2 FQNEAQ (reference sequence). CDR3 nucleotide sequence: TGTGCCAGCACCGGCAGGGGACAGCAAGAGACCCAGTACTTC. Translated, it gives CASTGRGQQETQYF.

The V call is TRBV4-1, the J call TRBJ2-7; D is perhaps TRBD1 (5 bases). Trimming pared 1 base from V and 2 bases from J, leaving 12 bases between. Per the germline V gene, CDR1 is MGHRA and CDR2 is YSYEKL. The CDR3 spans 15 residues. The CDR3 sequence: CASSQVAGPTYEQYF. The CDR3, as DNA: TGCGCCAGCAGCCAAGTGGCAGGGCCCACCTACGAGCAGTACTTC.

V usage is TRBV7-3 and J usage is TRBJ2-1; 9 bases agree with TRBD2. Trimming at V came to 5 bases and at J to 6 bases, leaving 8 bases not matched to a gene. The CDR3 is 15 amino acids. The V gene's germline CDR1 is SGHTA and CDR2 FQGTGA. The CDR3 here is CASSLAGGASNEQFF. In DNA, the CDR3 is TGTGCCAGCAGCCTGGCGGGGGGGGCTTCCAATGAGCAGTTCTTC.

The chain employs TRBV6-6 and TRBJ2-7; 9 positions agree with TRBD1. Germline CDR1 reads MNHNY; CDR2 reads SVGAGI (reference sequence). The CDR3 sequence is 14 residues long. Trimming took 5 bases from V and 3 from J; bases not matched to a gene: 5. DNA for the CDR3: TGTGCCAGCAGTACTCGGACAGGGGACTACGAGCAGTACTTC. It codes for CASSTRTGDYEQYF.